This passage covers 28 T cell receptor beta chains from one sample sequenced in a study of radiation and T cells in renal cell carcinoma. Time point given: blood 4 weeks post-SBRT, at nephrectomy. Treatment specified: 15 Gy SBRT to primary tumor, nephrectomy 4 weeks later. The data were produced by immunoSEQ multiplex PCR, yet TCRdb's version contains in-frame clones alone and is incomplete. This sample carries around 99,000 clones, around 84% of them seen once, and the ten largest clones take 7.2%. The source was blood, collected from a patient whose treatment included radiotherapy and nephrectomy. The receptors originated from a man in his 60s with renal cell carcinoma.

The CDR3 DNA follows: TGTGCCAGCAGTGAGGGGACAGTTATTGATGGCTACACCTTC. The encoded protein is CASSEGTVIDGYTF. The gene calls are TRBV6-1 and TRBJ1-2, with TRBD1 matching 7 bases. This CDR3 region has 14 residues. V shed 3 bases, J shed 6 bases, and the junction held 7 bases outside the gene matches. Germline CDR1 is MNHNS and CDR2 is SASEGT.

The rearrangement links TRBV4-1 to TRBJ1-5, with TRBD1 matching 7 bases. V shed 1 base and J 4 bases; nucleotides not matched to a gene: 4. The CDR3 length is 15 residues. The germline gives CDR1 MGHRA, CDR2 YSYEKL. This CDR3 is CASSQGQGTNQPQHF. CDR3 bases: TGCGCCAGCAGCCAAGGACAGGGAACAAATCAGCCCCAGCATTTT.

This clone was detected only a few times. The chain couples TRBV19 to TRBJ2-1; D remains ambiguous. CDR3 size: 12 residues. The germline V and J ends were trimmed by 10 bases and 4 bases, with 11 bases remaining between them. Germline CDR1 and CDR2: LNHDA and SQIVND (reference sequence). This chain's CDR3 is CATAENYNEQFF. CDR3 nucleotides: TGTGCCACCGCGGAAAATTACAATGAGCAGTTCTTC.

The rearrangement joins TRBV30 to TRBJ1-1; D gene unclear. Trimming took 3 bases from V and 1 from J, leaving 9 bases between them. The CDR3 runs to 13 residues. CDR1 GTSNPN and CDR2 SVGIG come from the germline V gene (reference sequence). CDR3 DNA: TGTGCCTGGAGACGGGGAGGGAACACTGAAGCTTTCTTT. Amino acids: CAWRRGGNTEAFF.

CDR3 sequence reads: CASSKSGGSYEQYF. The CDR3 nucleotides are TGTGCCAGCTCCAAGTCGGGGGGCTCCTACGAGCAGTACTTC. The chain has TRBV2 and TRBJ2-7, with 7 bases fitting TRBD2. CDR1 is SNHLY and CDR2 is FYNNEI in the germline V gene. V dropped 8 bases and J dropped 0; count of bases not matched to a gene: 7. The CDR3 runs to 14 residues. The variable domain in full, with the rest retrieved from reference TRBV2 and TRBJ2-7, is EPEVTQTPSHQVTQMGQEVILRCVPISNHLYFYWYRQILGQKVEFLVSFYNNEISEKSEIFDDQFSVERPDGSNFTLKIRSTKLEDSAMYFCASSKSGGSYEQYFGPGTRLTVT.

J is TRBJ2-7 and V is TRBV2; D is uncertain. CDR3 length: 15 residues. The germline V and J ends were trimmed by 6 bases and 0 bases, with 15 bases remaining between them. Per the germline V gene, CDR1 is SNHLY and CDR2 is FYNNEI. CDR3 region: CASRAPDHSSYEQYF. The CDR3 region has the DNA TGTGCCAGCAGAGCCCCAGACCATAGCTCCTACGAGCAGTACTTC.

This chain connects TRBV7-2 to TRBJ1-3; no clear D gene. The CDR3 runs 12 residues. The V and J ends lost 2 bases and 6 bases respectively, with 5 bases between them. Germline V lookup: CDR1 SGHTA, CDR2 FQGNSA. The DNA of the CDR3 is TGTGCCAGCAGCTTATACCAAAACACCATATATTTT. Its translation: CASSLYQNTIYF.

The chain joins TRBV5-1 to TRBJ1-2; 12 bases map to TRBD1. Trimming removed 4 bases from V and 7 bases from J; junction bases left unmatched: 11. The CDR3 covers 16 residues. Germline V gives CDR1 SGHRS, CDR2 YFSETQ. In DNA form, the CDR3 reads TGCGCCAGCAGCCTGGGACAGGGGGCGCTTCAAGGTGGCTACACCTTC. It specifies CASSLGQGALQGGYTF.

This clone was recorded only once. This chain uses TRBV28 with TRBJ1-5, with 7 bases matching TRBD1. The CDR3 contains 15 residues. Germline lookup yields CDR1 MDHEN and CDR2 SYDVKM. The ends lost 3 bases at V and 2 bases at J; junction bases unmatched: 4. The CDR3 reads CASSFHRGGNQPQHF. CDR3 DNA sequence: TGTGCCAGCAGTTTCCACAGGGGAGGCAATCAGCCCCAGCATTTT.

The rearrangement uses TRBV5-1 and TRBJ2-5; 8 bases fit TRBD1. This CDR3 contains 15 residues. The V segment lost 0 bases and the J segment 6 bases; nucleotides outside the gene matches: 7. Looked up from germline, CDR1 is SGHRS and CDR2 is YFSETQ. The CDR3 is CASSLAQGAAKTQYF. CDR3 nucleotide sequence: TGCGCCAGCAGCTTGGCGCAGGGGGCCGCTAAGACCCAGTACTTC.

This chain links TRBV11-3 with TRBJ2-6; no reliable D call. CDR3 size: 15 residues. V was trimmed by 2 bases and J by 0 bases, leaving 5 bases between them. Germline CDR1 reads SGHNT; CDR2 reads YENEEA. The CDR3 DNA follows: TGTGCCAGCAGCTTACTCCTCTCTGGGGCCAACGTCCTGACTTTC. Translated, it gives CASSLLLSGANVLTF. Full variable domain (outside the CDR3, taken from reference TRBV11-3 and TRBJ2-6): EAGVVQSPRYKIIEKKQPVAFWCNPISGHNTLYWYLQNLGQGPELLIRYENEEAVDDSQLPKDRFSAERLKGVDSTLKIQPAELGDSAVYLCASSLLLSGANVLTFGAGSRLTVL.

The V gene is TRBV6-6, the J gene TRBJ2-7; TRBD1 is a possible D gene (6 bases). V lost 1 base to trimming and J lost 6 bases, with 10 bases between them. This CDR3 has 13 amino acids. CDR1 is MNHNY, CDR2 SVGAGI, per germline (reference sequence). CDR3: CASSYFRGLEQYF. CDR3 coding DNA: TGTGCCAGCAGTTACTTCAGGGGTCTCGAGCAGTACTTC.

V is TRBV4-2 and J is TRBJ1-1; D call uncertain. CDR1 and CDR2 (germline): LGHNA, YNFKEQ. Trimming pared 4 bases from V and 0 bases from J, leaving 12 bases between. The CDR3 sequence is 15 residues long. The CDR3: CASSPLGNLNTEAFF. The DNA of the CDR3 is TGTGCCAGCAGCCCCCTCGGGAACCTGAACACTGAAGCTTTCTTT.

The V gene is TRBV18, the J gene TRBJ2-2; 8 nucleotides match TRBD1. The V and J ends lost 1 base and 1 base, in that order; junction bases with no gene match: 2. This CDR3 has 16 amino acids. Per germline, CDR1 KGHSH and CDR2 LQKENI. The CDR3 spells CASSPLGQGNTGELFF. Written as DNA, the CDR3 is TGTGCCAGCTCACCACTTGGACAGGGGAACACCGGGGAGCTGTTTTTT.

The genes are TRBV11-2 and TRBJ2-1, with 10 positions matching TRBD2. This CDR3 spans 15 amino acids. Germline V CDR1 and CDR2: SGHAT, FQNNGV. V shed 5 bases and J 4 bases; nucleotides not matched to a gene: 5. The CDR3, as DNA: TGTGCCAGCAGCCTAGGGACTAGCGCATACAATGAGCAGTTCTTC. This encodes CASSLGTSAYNEQFF.

The gene calls are TRBV9 and TRBJ2-7, with 12 nucleotides matching TRBD2. Germline V CDR1 and CDR2: SGDLS, YYNGEE. CDR3 length: 16 residues. V dropped 0 bases and J dropped 6; count of bases not matched to a gene: 7. The DNA of the CDR3 is TGTGCCAGCAGCGTAGAGGGGGGACTAGCGGGTGTCGAGCAGTACTTC. Encoded protein: CASSVEGGLAGVEQYF.

Only one count was recorded for this clone. The rearrangement uses TRBV5-4 and TRBJ2-5; TRBD2 matches at 8 bases. Germline CDR1 is SGHNT and CDR2 is YYREEE (reference sequence). Trimming cost V 2 bases and J 4 bases; bases outside gene matches: 7. The CDR3 has 15 amino acids. The CDR3 bases are TGTGCCAGCAGCTTCGGGACTAGTGGTGCAGAGACCCAGTACTTC. Amino acid sequence: CASSFGTSGAETQYF.

The V call is TRBV19, the J call TRBJ2-3; D possibly corresponds to TRBD2 (6 bases). Germline lookup yields CDR1 LNHDA and CDR2 SQIVND (reference sequence). The CDR3 runs to 11 residues. V was trimmed by 10 bases and J by 6 bases, leaving 11 bases between them. In nucleotides, the CDR3 is TGTGCCAACTCTAGCGTGGATACGCAGTATTTT. It yields the protein CANSSVDTQYF.

The chain has TRBV7-8 and TRBJ2-2, with D possibly matching TRBD1 (6 bases). The germline gives CDR1 SGHVS, CDR2 FQNEAQ. V lost 7 bases and J lost 10, with 19 bases in between. CDR3 length: 14 residues. The CDR3 sequence is CASIKTGNYEELFF. CDR3 in DNA: TGTGCCAGCATCAAGACAGGAAACTATGAGGAGCTGTTTTTT.

A few counts support this clone. The chain joins TRBV28 to TRBJ1-5, with D possibly matching TRBD1 (6 bases). V was shortened by 5 bases and J by 10 bases, with 21 bases between the two germline ends. The CDR3 is made up of 15 amino acids. The germline V gene encodes CDR1 MDHEN and CDR2 SYDVKM. CDR3 coding DNA: TGTGCCAGCAGTGAGAGTATAGGGGGTTCCAAACCCCAGCATTTT. Translated, it gives CASSESIGGSKPQHF.

V is TRBV28 and J is TRBJ2-7, with no clear D. V lost 2 bases to trimming and J lost 1 base, with 9 bases between them. This CDR3 comprises 14 residues. Germline V lookup: CDR1 MDHEN, CDR2 SYDVKM. The DNA for the CDR3 is TGTGCCAGCAGTTTACTGACGGGTTCCTACGAGCAGTACTTC. As protein: CASSLLTGSYEQYF.

This chain joins TRBV5-1 and TRBJ2-7; weak D call: TRBD1 (7 bases). V gave up 3 bases and J gave up 0 bases, with 10 bases separating them. CDR1 is SGHRS and CDR2 is YFSETQ in the germline V gene. The CDR3 spans 14 residues. CDR3 nucleotides: TGCGCCAGCAGCTCCCAGGGGGGCTCCTACGAGCAGTACTTC. It is translated as CASSSQGGSYEQYF.

This clone was detected many times. The V gene is TRBV7-9, the J gene TRBJ2-1; D is ambiguous. V was pared by 3 bases and J by 9 bases, with 3 bases between. Germline loops: CDR1 SEHNR, CDR2 FQNEAQ (reference sequence). The length of the CDR3 is 10 residues. The CDR3 loop reads CASSLVEQFF. The CDR3 DNA reads as TGTGCCAGCAGCTTGGTTGAGCAGTTCTTC. Based on the CDR3 plus reference TRBV7-9 and TRBJ2-1, the full variable domain is DTGVSQNPRHKITKRGQNVTFRCDPISEHNRLYWYRQTLGQGPEFLTYFQNEAQLEKSRLLSDRFSAERPKGSFSTLEIQRTEQGDSAMYLCASSLVEQFFGPGTRLTVL.

The rearrangement joins TRBV11-2 to TRBJ2-3, with TRBD2 matching over 9 bases. The CDR3 loop spans 16 amino acids. From germline, CDR1 is SGHAT and CDR2 FQNNGV. V gave up 2 bases and J gave up 3 bases; unmatched junction bases: 6. This CDR3 reads CASSLSGAGGTDTQYF. The CDR3 nucleotides are TGTGCCAGCAGCTTATCAGGAGCGGGAGGAACAGATACGCAGTATTTT.

The chain links TRBV13 to TRBJ2-5; D call uncertain. The CDR3 covers 17 residues. In germline, CDR1 is PRHDT, CDR2 FYEKMQ (reference sequence). Trimming removed 4 bases at V and 0 bases at J, with 18 bases between. CDR3 DNA sequence: TGTGCCAGCAGCTCGTGGGAAGTGGATGGGGACCAAGAGACCCAGTACTTC. It codes for CASSSWEVDGDQETQYF.

The chain couples TRBV7-6 to TRBJ2-7; weak D call: TRBD1 (7 bases). V dropped 4 bases and J dropped 3 bases, with 16 bases sitting between them. The germline CDR1 and CDR2 sequences are SGHVS and FNYEAQ. The CDR3 length is 15 residues. The CDR3 loop reads CASSSPSGGFYEQYF. CDR3 nucleotides: TGTGCCAGCAGCTCCCCGTCAGGGGGGTTCTACGAGCAGTACTTC.

The chain is built from TRBV6-6 and TRBJ2-7; D is perhaps TRBD1 (6 bases). Trimming stripped 8 bases from V and 1 base from J, with 12 bases between. From germline, CDR1 is MNHNY and CDR2 SVGAGI (reference sequence). CDR3 size: 13 residues. The CDR3 nucleotides are TGTGCCAGCCAAGACAGGTTATCCTACGAGCAGTACTTC. Translated: CASQDRLSYEQYF.

The chain couples TRBV7-6 to TRBJ2-7; 11 bases align to TRBD2. Germline CDR1 and CDR2: SGHVS and FNYEAQ. J was trimmed by 4 bases and V by 1 base; bases with no gene match: 3. This CDR3 is built from 15 residues. The CDR3 sequence is CASSLEGTSGYEQYF. The CDR3 DNA follows: TGTGCCAGCAGCTTAGAGGGGACTAGCGGTTACGAGCAGTACTTC.